These 16 T cell receptor beta chains originate from one sample sequenced in a study of cytomegalovirus exposure and HLA in healthy donors (dated by TCRdb to 2015 to 2018). The method was the immunoSEQ multiplex PCR assay. Held by TCRdb, this immuneACCESS table contains in-frame sequences only and omits some clones. Under half of the omission traces to an unresolved V gene where checked; the cause of the rest is unknown. This sample holds 100,000 to 150,000 clones; about 84% were observed only once. 2.1% of the sample is held by the ten biggest clonotypes. The sample comprised PBMCs. The origin of the receptors is a woman aged 25 to 39 in good health and CMV-seronegative.

The rearrangement uses TRBV30 and TRBJ2-6, with D tentatively TRBD2 (6 bases). Germline loops: CDR1 GTSNPN, CDR2 SVGIG (reference sequence). This CDR3 region has 14 residues. Trimming removed 5 bases from V and 1 base from J, with 9 bases in between. DNA of the CDR3: TGTGCCTGGGGGGGGTTTTCTGGGGCCAACGTCCTGACTTTC. Translated: CAWGGFSGANVLTF.

The rearrangement links TRBV6-5 to TRBJ1-2; 11 bases map to TRBD1. This CDR3 has 15 residues. V lost 0 bases to trimming and J lost 4 bases; unmatched junction nucleotides: 1. CDR1 is MNHEY and CDR2 is SVGAGI in the germline V gene. The CDR3 DNA follows: TGTGCCAGCAGTTACTCGGGACAGGGGGGCTATGGCTACACCTTC. Amino acid sequence: CASSYSGQGGYGYTF.

The rearrangement uses TRBV9 and TRBJ1-6; D perhaps matches TRBD1 (5 bases). Germline V gene sequence: CDR1 SGDLS, CDR2 YYNGEE. This CDR3 has 15 residues. V lost 6 bases and J lost 4, with 14 bases in between. The CDR3 region is CASNPAGRYNSPLHF. CDR3 nucleotides: TGTGCCAGCAATCCCGCAGGGAGGTATAATTCACCCCTCCACTTT.

The V gene is TRBV6-6, the J gene TRBJ1-2; tentative D call: TRBD1 (5 bases). The V and J ends lost 8 bases and 10 bases respectively, with 14 bases between them. The CDR3 runs to 11 residues. The germline V gene has CDR1 MNHNY and CDR2 SVGAGI (reference sequence). CDR3 sequence: CASGAPDPYTF. The CDR3 region has the DNA TGTGCCAGCGGGGCTCCTGATCCCTACACCTTC.

V usage is TRBV18 and J usage is TRBJ2-5; D is possibly TRBD2 (6 bases). Per germline, CDR1 KGHSH and CDR2 LQKENI. This CDR3 contains 15 residues. V lost 3 bases and J lost 5, with 16 bases in between. The CDR3 reads CASSPSRSGRETQYF. The DNA for the CDR3 is TGTGCCAGCTCACCGAGCAGGTCTGGGAGGGAGACCCAGTACTTC. Together with reference TRBV18 and TRBJ2-5, the CDR3 gives the full variable domain: NAGVMQNPRHLVRRRGQEARLRCSPMKGHSHVYWYRQLPEEGLKFMVYLQKENIIDESGMPKERFSAEFPKEGPSILRIQQVVRGDSAAYFCASSPSRSGRETQYFGPGTRLLVL.

This clone was seen only a few times. The V and J genes are TRBV28 and TRBJ1-2; a possible D gene is TRBD1 (5 bases). The CDR3 contains 14 residues. The germline CDR1 and CDR2 sequences are MDHEN and SYDVKM. V lost 6 bases and J 0 bases, leaving 11 bases between the germline ends. CDR3 sequence: CASRPGIANYGYTF. The CDR3 coding sequence is TGTGCCAGCAGGCCAGGGATCGCTAACTATGGCTACACCTTC.

V and J are TRBV2 and TRBJ2-3; D not certain. The ends were cut back, 11 bases at V and 0 bases at J, with 6 bases in the middle. The CDR3 is made up of 11 amino acids. Germline CDR1 and CDR2: SNHLY and FYNNEI. The CDR3 DNA is TGTGCCGGAGCTAGCACAGATACGCAGTATTTT. Protein sequence: CAGASTDTQYF.

The CDR3 is CASRGQGRTGELFF. The CDR3 DNA reads as TGTGCCAGTAGAGGACAGGGCAGGACCGGGGAGCTGTTTTTT. The V and J genes are TRBV19 and TRBJ2-2, with 8 bases lining up with TRBD1. Germline trimming cut 6 bases from V and 5 bases from J; bases unmatched to any gene: 5. The CDR3 is 14 residues long. Germline CDR1 and CDR2: LNHDA and SQIVND (reference sequence).

V is TRBV6-5 and J is TRBJ2-7; maybe TRBD2 (6 bases). Deletions cut 2 bases from V and 3 bases from J, with 11 bases between. Germline V lookup: CDR1 MNHEY, CDR2 SVGAGI. The CDR3 totals 14 residues. The CDR3 spells CASSYGTSFYEQYF. The CDR3 DNA reads TGTGCCAGCAGTTACGGGACTTCCTTCTACGAGCAGTACTTC.

This chain joins TRBV9 and TRBJ2-2; TRBD2 matches 9 bases. This CDR3 is built from 15 residues. Germline V gene sequence: CDR1 SGDLS, CDR2 YYNGEE. V lost 4 bases to trimming and J lost 4 bases; unmatched junction nucleotides: 5. CDR3: CASSNLAGPTGELFF. The DNA for the CDR3 is TGTGCCAGCAGCAACCTAGCGGGGCCCACCGGGGAGCTGTTTTTT.

The J gene is TRBJ1-2, the V gene TRBV19, with a possible D match to TRBD1 (6 bases). V was trimmed by 8 bases and J by 8 bases, leaving 27 bases between them. Germline V lookup: CDR1 LNHDA, CDR2 SQIVND (reference sequence). This CDR3 is 16 amino acids long. The CDR3 loop is CASSPDLNRARQGYTF. The CDR3 coding sequence is TGTGCCAGTTCACCCGACTTAAACAGGGCCCGCCAGGGCTACACCTTC.

V and J are TRBV7-9 and TRBJ2-5; the D gene is possibly TRBD2 (6 bases). There are 12 residues in the CDR3. Trimming removed 6 bases at V and 5 bases at J, with 10 bases between. From germline, CDR1 is SEHNR and CDR2 FQNEAQ (reference sequence). CDR3 region: CASSRETETQYF. As DNA, the CDR3 is TGTGCCAGCAGTCGGGAGACGGAGACCCAGTACTTC.

J is TRBJ2-5 and V is TRBV7-9; weak D call: TRBD1 (5 bases). CDR1 SEHNR and CDR2 FQNEAQ come from the germline V gene (reference sequence). The V gene lost 3 bases and the J gene lost 5 bases, with 13 bases spanning the gap. This CDR3 is built from 14 residues. CDR3 DNA sequence: TGTGCCAGCAGCTTTGAGTCCAGGGTGGAGACCCAGTACTTC. Its translation is CASSFESRVETQYF.

Only one count was recorded for this clone. The rearrangement links TRBV6-6 to TRBJ1-1; 8 positions match TRBD1. The V gene's germline CDR1 is MNHNY and CDR2 SVGAGI (reference sequence). The V segment lost 5 bases and the J segment 0 bases; nucleotides outside the gene matches: 8. This CDR3 has 16 residues. The CDR3 nucleotides are TGTGCCAGCAGTCAGACCCCGGGACAGGTGAACACTGAAGCTTTCTTT. It encodes CASSQTPGQVNTEAFF.

The chain links TRBV10-2 to TRBJ1-4; TRBD1 might be the D (5 bases). In germline, CDR1 is WSHSY, CDR2 SAAADI. The ends were cut back, 10 bases at V and 7 bases at J, with 25 bases in the middle. This CDR3 has 16 residues. The CDR3 nucleotides are TGCGCCACCAAAGACCGACCCCCCGGGGGTGGTGAAAAACTGTTTTTT. Translating gives CATKDRPPGGGEKLFF.

This chain connects TRBV6-5 to TRBJ2-1; D gene unclear. V lost 6 bases and J 6 bases, leaving 6 bases between the germline ends. This CDR3 comprises 11 residues. From germline, CDR1 is MNHEY and CDR2 SVGAGI. CDR3 sequence: CASSTANEQFF. Written as DNA, the CDR3 is TGTGCCAGCAGCACTGCCAATGAGCAGTTCTTC.